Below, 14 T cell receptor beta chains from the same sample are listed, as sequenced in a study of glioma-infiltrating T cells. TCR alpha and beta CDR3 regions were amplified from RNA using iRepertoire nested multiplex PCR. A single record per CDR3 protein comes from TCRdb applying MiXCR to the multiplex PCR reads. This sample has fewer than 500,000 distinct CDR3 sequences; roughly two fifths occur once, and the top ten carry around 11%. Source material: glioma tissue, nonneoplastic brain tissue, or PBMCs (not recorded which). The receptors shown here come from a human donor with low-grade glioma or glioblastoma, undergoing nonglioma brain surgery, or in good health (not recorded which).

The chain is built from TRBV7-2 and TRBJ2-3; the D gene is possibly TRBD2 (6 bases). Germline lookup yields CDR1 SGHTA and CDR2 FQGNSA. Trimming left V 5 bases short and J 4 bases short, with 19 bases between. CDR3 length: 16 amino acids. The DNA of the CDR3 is TGTGCCAGCAGCCCACTGGGGGGAGCCGTATCAGATACGCAGTATTTT. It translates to CASSPLGGAVSDTQYF. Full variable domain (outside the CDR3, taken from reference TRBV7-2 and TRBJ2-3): GAGVSQSPSNKVTEKGKDVELRCDPISGHTALYWYRQSLGQGLEFLIYFQGNSAPDKSGLPSDRFSAERTGGSVSTLTIQRTQQEDSAVYLCASSPLGGAVSDTQYFGPGTRLTVL.

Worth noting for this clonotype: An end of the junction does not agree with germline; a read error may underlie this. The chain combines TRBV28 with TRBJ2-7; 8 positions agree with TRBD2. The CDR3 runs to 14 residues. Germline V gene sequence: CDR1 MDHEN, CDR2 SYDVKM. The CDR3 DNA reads TGTGCCAGCAGTTCTAGCGGGCCCACCTACGGGCAGTACTTC. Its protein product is CASSSSGPTYGQYF.

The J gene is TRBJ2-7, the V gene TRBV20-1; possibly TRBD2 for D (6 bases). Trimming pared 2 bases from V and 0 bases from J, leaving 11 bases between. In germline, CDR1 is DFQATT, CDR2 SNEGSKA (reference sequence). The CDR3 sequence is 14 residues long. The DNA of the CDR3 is TGCAGTGCTAGAAAAGGGCGGGGCTCCTACGAGCAGTACTTC. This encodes CSARKGRGSYEQYF.

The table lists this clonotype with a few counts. CDR3 DNA sequence: TGCGCCAGCAGCCAAGGACATATCACCGGGGAGCTGTTTTTT. Protein product: CASSQGHITGELFF. J is TRBJ2-2 and V is TRBV4-1; D not resolved. Germline CDR1 is MGHRA and CDR2 is YSYEKL. This CDR3 spans 14 amino acids. V lost 1 base to trimming and J lost 4 bases, with 7 bases between them.

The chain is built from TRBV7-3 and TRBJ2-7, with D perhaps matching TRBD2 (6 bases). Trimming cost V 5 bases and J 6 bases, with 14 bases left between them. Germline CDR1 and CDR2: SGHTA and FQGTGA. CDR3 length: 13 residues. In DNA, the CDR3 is TGTGCCAGCAGCCCCGGGTCGCGGGGCGAGCAGTACTTC. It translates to CASSPGSRGEQYF.

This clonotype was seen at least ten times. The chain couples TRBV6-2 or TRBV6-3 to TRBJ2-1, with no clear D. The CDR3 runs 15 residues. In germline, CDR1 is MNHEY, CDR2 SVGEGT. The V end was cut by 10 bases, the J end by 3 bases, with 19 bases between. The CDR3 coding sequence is TGTGCCATCAGCGCGGAGATCCCGTACTACAATGAGCAGTTCTTC. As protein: CAISAEIPYYNEQFF.

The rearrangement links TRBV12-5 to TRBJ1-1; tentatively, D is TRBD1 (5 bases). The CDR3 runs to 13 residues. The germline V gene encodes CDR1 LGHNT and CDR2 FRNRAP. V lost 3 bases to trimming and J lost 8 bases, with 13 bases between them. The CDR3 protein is CASGFGGDGEAFF. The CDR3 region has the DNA TGTGCTAGTGGTTTTGGGGGTGATGGCGAAGCTTTCTTT.

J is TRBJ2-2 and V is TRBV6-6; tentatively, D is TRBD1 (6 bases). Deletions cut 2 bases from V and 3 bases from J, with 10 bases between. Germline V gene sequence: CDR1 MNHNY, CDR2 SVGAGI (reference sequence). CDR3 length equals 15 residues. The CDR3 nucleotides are TGTGCCAGCAGTTACCTACAGGGACACACCGGGGAGCTGTTTTTT. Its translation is CASSYLQGHTGELFF.

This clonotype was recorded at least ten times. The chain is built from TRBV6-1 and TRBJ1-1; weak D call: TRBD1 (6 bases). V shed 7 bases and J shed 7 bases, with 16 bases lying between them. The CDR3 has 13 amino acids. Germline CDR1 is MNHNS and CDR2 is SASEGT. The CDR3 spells CASIDRDTIEAFF. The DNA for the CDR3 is TGTGCCAGCATTGACCGGGACACAATTGAAGCTTTCTTT.

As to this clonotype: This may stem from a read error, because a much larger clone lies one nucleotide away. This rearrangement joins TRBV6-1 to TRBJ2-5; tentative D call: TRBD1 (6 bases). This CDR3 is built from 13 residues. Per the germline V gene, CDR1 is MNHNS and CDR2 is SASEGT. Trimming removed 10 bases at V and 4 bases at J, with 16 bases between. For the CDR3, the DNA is TGTGCCATCAGCACAGGGTTGGGAGAGACCCAGTACTTC. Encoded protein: CAISTGLGETQYF.

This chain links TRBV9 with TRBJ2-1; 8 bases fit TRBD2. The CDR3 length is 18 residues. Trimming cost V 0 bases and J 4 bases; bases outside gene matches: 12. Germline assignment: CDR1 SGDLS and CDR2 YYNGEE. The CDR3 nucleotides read TGTGCCAGCAGCGTAGGGACAAGGATGGCGGGAGGTTACAATGAGCAGTTCTTC. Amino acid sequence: CASSVGTRMAGGYNEQFF.

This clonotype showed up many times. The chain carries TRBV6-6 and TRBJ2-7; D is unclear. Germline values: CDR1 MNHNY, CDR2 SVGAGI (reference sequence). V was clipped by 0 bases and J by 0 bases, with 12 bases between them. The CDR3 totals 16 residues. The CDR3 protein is CASSYSLWGSSYEQYF. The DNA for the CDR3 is TGTGCCAGCAGTTACTCGTTATGGGGAAGCTCCTACGAGCAGTACTTC.

Here the CDR3 reads CASSLRVSLYNSPLHF. DNA of the CDR3: TGTGCCAGCAGTTTACGAGTATCCCTTTATAATTCACCCCTCCACTTT. The chain has TRBV28 and TRBJ1-6; no clear D gene. V was clipped by 2 bases and J by 4 bases, with 12 bases between them. Germline V gene lookup returns CDR1 MDHEN and CDR2 SYDVKM. The CDR3 loop spans 16 amino acids.

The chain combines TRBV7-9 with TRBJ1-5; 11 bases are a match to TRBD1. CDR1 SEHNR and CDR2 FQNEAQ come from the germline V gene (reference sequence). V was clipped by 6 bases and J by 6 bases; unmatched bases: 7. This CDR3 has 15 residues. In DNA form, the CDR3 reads TGTGCCAGCAGTGTGGGACAGGGGGGATTTCAGCCCCAGCATTTT. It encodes CASSVGQGGFQPQHF.